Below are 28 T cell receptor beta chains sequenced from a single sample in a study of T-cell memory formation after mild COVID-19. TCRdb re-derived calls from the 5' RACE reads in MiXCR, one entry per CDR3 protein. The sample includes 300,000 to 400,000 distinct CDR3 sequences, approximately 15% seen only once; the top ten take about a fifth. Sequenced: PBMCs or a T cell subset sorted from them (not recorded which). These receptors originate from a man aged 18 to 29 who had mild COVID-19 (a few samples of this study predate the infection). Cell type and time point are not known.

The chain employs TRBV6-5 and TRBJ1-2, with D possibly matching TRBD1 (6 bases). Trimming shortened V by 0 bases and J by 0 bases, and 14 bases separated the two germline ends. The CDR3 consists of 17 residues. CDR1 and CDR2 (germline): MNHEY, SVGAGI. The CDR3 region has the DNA TGTGCCAGCAGTTACTCTTCTGGGGGGCCCTCTAACTATGGCTACACCTTC. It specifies CASSYSSGGPSNYGYTF.

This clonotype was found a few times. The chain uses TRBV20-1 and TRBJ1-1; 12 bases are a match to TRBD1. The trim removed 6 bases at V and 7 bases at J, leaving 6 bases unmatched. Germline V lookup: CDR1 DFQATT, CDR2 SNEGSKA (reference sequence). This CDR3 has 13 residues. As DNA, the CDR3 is TGCAGTGCCAGGGACAGGGGGCCGGATGAAGCTTTCTTT. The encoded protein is CSARDRGPDEAFF.

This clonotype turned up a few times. Written as DNA, the CDR3 is TGTGCCAGCTACCCAACCAGGACAGGGCCCAACTATGGCTACACCTTC. It yields the protein CASYPTRTGPNYGYTF. The chain employs TRBV27 and TRBJ1-2, with TRBD1 matching 8 bases. CDR3 size: 16 residues. J lost 2 bases, V lost 8 bases, and 13 bases had no gene match. Per germline, CDR1 MNHEY and CDR2 SMNVEV (reference sequence).

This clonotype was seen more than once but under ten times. CDR3 DNA: TGTGCCAGCAGCCGAACGGGACAGACAAATGAAAAACTGTTTTTT. This gives the protein CASSRTGQTNEKLFF. The chain is built from TRBV7-8 and TRBJ1-4; TRBD1 matches 7 bases. The CDR3 spans 15 residues. J was trimmed by 5 bases and V by 5 bases; bases with no gene match: 8. The germline gives CDR1 SGHVS, CDR2 FQNEAQ.

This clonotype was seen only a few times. CDR3 amino acids: CASSLFRDSSYEQYF. The CDR3 bases are TGCGCCAGCAGCCTTTTTCGGGACAGCTCCTACGAGCAGTACTTC. This chain links TRBV4-1 with TRBJ2-7; 7 bases map to TRBD1. V dropped 4 bases and J dropped 0; count of bases not matched to a gene: 6. CDR1 MGHRA and CDR2 YSYEKL come from the germline V gene. The length of the CDR3 is 15 residues.

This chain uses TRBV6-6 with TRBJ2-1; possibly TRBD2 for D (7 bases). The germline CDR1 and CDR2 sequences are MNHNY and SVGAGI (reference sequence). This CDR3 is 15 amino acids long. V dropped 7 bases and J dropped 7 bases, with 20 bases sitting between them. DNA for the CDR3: TGTGCCAGCACCACGTGGGGGGGCCTGAGTAATGAGCAGTTCTTC. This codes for CASTTWGGLSNEQFF.

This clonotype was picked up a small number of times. In DNA form, the CDR3 reads TGTGCCAGCAGGGACCTACAGGGCCCACCGCATGATACGCAGTATTTT. Translation gives CASRDLQGPPHDTQYF. The chain combines TRBV2 with TRBJ2-3, with a weak D call TRBD1 (6 bases). With 6 bases removed from V and 6 bases from J, the gap between germline ends came to 22 bases. The CDR3 contains 16 residues. Germline V lookup: CDR1 SNHLY, CDR2 FYNNEI. The entire variable domain, with the rest obtained from reference TRBV2 and TRBJ2-3, is as follows: EPEVTQTPSHQVTQMGQEVILRCVPISNHLYFYWYRQILGQKVEFLVSFYNNEISEKSEIFDDQFSVERPDGSNFTLKIRSTKLEDSAMYFCASRDLQGPPHDTQYFGPGTRLTVL.

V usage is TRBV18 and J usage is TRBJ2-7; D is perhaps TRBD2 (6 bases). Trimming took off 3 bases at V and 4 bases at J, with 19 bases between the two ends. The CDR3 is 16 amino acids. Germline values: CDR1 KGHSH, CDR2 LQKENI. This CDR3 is CASSPEGRTTKYEQYF. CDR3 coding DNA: TGTGCCAGCTCACCGGAGGGGCGAACAACAAAATACGAGCAGTACTTC.

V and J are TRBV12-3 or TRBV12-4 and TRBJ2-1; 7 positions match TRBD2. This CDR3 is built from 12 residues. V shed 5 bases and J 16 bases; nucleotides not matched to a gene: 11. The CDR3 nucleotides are TGTGCCAGCAGTCTAGACCTAGGGGAGGGATTCTTC. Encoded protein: CASSLDLGEGFF.

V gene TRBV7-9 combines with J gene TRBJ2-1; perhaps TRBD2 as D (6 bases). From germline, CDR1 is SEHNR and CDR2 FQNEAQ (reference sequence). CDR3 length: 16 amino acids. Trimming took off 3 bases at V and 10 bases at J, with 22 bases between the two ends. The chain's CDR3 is CASSLPGVGIGREQFF. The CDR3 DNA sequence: TGTGCCAGCAGCTTGCCGGGGGTGGGGATCGGACGAGAGCAGTTCTTC.

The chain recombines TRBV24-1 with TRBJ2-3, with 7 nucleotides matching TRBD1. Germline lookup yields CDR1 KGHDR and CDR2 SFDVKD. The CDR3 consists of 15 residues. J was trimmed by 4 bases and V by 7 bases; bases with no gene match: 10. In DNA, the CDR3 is TGTGCCACCAGCAGACAGGGACAAGCGTCAGATACGCAGTATTTT. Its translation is CATSRQGQASDTQYF.

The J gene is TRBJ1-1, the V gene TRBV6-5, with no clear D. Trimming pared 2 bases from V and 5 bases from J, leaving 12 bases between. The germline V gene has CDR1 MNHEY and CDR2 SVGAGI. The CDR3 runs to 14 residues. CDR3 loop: CASSYEMARTEAFF. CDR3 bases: TGTGCCAGCAGTTACGAGATGGCGAGGACTGAAGCTTTCTTT.

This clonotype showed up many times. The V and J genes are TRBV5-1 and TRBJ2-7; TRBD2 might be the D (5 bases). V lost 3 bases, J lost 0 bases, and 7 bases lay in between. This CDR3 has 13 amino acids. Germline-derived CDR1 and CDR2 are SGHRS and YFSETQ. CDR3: CASSWESSYEQYF. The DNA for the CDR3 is TGCGCCAGCAGCTGGGAGAGCTCCTACGAGCAGTACTTC.

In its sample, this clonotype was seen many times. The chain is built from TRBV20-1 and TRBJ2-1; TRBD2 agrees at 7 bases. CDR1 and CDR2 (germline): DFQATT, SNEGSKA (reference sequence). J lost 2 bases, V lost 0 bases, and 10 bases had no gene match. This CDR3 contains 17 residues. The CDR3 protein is CSARDREMGTTYNEQFF. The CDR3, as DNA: TGCAGTGCTAGAGATCGAGAAATGGGGACTACCTACAATGAGCAGTTCTTC.

CDR3 region: CAEGRETYEQYV. DNA for the CDR3: TGTGCCGAGGGACGGGAAACCTACGAGCAGTACGTC. The V call is TRBV7-2, the J call TRBJ2-7; D is possibly TRBD1 or TRBD2 (5 bases each). CDR3 length: 12 residues. Trimming left V 11 bases short and J 2 bases short, with 13 bases between. Germline V gene data show CDR1 as SGHTA and CDR2 as FQGNSA.

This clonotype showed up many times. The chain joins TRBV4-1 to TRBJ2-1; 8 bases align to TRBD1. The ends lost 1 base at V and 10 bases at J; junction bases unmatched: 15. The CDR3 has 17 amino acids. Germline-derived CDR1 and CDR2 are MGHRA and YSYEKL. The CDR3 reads CASSQAYYGQGLGEQFF. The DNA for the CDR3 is TGCGCCAGCAGCCAAGCATATTACGGACAGGGTCTCGGGGAGCAGTTCTTC.

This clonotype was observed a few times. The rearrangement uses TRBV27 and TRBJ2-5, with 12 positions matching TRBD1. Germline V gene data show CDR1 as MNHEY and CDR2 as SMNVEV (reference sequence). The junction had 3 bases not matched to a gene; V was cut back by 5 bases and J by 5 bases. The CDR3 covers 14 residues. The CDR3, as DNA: TGTGCCAGCAGTGGGACAGGGGGCTGGGAGACCCAGTACTTC. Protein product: CASSGTGGWETQYF.

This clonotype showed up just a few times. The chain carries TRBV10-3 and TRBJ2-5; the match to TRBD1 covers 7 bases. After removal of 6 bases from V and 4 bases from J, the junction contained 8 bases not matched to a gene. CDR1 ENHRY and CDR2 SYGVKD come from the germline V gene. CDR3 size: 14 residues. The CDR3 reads CAIRSDRLGETQYF. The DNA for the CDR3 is TGTGCCATCAGATCGGACAGGCTGGGAGAGACCCAGTACTTC.

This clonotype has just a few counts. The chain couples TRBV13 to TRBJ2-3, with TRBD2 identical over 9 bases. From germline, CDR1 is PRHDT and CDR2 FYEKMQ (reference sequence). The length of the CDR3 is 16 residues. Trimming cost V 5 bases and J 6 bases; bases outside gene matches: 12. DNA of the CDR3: TGTGCCAGCAGCCCCTTGAGGAGCGGGGGGACGGATACGCAGTATTTT. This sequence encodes CASSPLRSGGTDTQYF.

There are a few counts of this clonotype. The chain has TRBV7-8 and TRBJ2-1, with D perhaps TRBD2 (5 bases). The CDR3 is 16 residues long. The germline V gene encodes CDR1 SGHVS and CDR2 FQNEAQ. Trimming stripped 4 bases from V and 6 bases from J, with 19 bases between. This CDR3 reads CASSSLTRSVRNEQFF. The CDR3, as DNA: TGTGCCAGCAGCTCACTAACTAGGTCGGTTCGCAATGAGCAGTTCTTC.

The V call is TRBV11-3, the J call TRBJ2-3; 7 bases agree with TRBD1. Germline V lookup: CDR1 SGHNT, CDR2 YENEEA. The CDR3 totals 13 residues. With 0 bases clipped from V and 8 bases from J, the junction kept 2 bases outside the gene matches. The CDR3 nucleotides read TGTGCCAGCAGCTTAGATCCAGGGGGTACGCAGTATTTT. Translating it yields CASSLDPGGTQYF.

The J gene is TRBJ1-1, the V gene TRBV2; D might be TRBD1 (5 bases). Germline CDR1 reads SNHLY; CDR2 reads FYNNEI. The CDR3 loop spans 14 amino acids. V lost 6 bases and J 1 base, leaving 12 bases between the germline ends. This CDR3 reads CASSKTEANTEAFF. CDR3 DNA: TGTGCCAGCAGCAAGACAGAAGCGAACACTGAAGCTTTCTTT.

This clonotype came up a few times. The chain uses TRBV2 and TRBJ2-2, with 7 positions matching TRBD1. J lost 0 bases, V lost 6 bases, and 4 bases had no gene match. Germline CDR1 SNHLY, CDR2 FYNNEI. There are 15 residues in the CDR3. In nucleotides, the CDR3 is TGTGCCAGCAGGTCGGACAGGACGAACACCGGGGAGCTGTTTTTT. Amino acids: CASRSDRTNTGELFF. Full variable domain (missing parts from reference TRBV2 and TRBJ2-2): EPEVTQTPSHQVTQMGQEVILRCVPISNHLYFYWYRQILGQKVEFLVSFYNNEISEKSEIFDDQFSVERPDGSNFTLKIRSTKLEDSAMYFCASRSDRTNTGELFFGEGSRLTVL.

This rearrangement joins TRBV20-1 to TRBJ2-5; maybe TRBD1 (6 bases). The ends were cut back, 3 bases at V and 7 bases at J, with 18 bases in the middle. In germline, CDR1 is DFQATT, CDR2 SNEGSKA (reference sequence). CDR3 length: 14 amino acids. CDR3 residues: CSARDNRVIGTQYF. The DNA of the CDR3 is TGCAGTGCTAGGGATAACAGGGTGATCGGGACCCAGTACTTC.

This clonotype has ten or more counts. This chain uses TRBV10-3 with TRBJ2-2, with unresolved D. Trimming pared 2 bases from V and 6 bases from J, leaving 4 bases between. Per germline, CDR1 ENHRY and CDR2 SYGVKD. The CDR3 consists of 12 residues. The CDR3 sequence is CAISERAGELFF. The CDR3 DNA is TGTGCCATCAGTGAGAGGGCCGGGGAGCTGTTTTTT.

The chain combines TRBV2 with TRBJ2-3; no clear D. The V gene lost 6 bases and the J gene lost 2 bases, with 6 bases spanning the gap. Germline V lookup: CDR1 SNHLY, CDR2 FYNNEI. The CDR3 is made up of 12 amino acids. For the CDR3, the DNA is TGTGCCAGCAGGGACCCCACAGATACGCAGTATTTT. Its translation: CASRDPTDTQYF. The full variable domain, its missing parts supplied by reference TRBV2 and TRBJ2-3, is EPEVTQTPSHQVTQMGQEVILRCVPISNHLYFYWYRQILGQKVEFLVSFYNNEISEKSEIFDDQFSVERPDGSNFTLKIRSTKLEDSAMYFCASRDPTDTQYFGPGTRLTVL.

CDR3 nucleotides: TGTGCCAGCAGTTACTCTTCCCGCAATCAGCCCCAGCATTTT. Amino acid sequence: CASSYSSRNQPQHF. The chain links TRBV6-5 to TRBJ1-5; no clear D gene. Trimming took off 0 bases at V and 2 bases at J, with 5 bases between the two ends. The CDR3 is 14 residues long. Per the germline V gene, CDR1 is MNHEY and CDR2 is SVGAGI.

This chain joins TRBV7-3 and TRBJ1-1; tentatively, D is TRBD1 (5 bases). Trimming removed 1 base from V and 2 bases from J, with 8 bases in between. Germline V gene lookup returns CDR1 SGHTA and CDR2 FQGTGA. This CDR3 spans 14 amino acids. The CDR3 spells CASSLNGGNTEAFF. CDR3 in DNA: TGTGCCAGCAGCTTAAACGGGGGAAACACTGAAGCTTTCTTT.